These 26 T cell receptor beta chains originate from one sample sequenced in a study of immune characteristics of hereditary and idiopathic chronic pancreatitis. Total pancreatectomy with islet autotransplantation was the source of the chronic pancreatitis pancreas tissue. TCRdb keeps only in-frame clones here, not all; method: immunoSEQ multiplex PCR. Of 11,000 to 15,000 clones in the sample, about 70% were seen once. The sample comprised pancreas tissue with hereditary chronic pancreatitis. These receptors originate from a human donor with chronic pancreatitis.

V gene TRBV7-2 combines with J gene TRBJ2-7, with 9 bases lining up with TRBD1. This CDR3 has 15 amino acids. Trimming took 0 bases from V and 8 from J; bases not matched to a gene: 8. CDR1 SGHTA and CDR2 FQGNSA come from the germline V gene. CDR3 region: CASSLAGTGPPQQYF. As DNA, the CDR3 is TGTGCCAGCAGCTTAGCCGGGACAGGGCCTCCCCAGCAGTACTTC.

The J gene is TRBJ2-1, the V gene TRBV28; 14 bases map to TRBD2. The V gene end was trimmed by 6 bases and the J gene end by 15 bases; junction bases not matched to a gene: 10. The CDR3 runs to 14 residues. The germline CDR1 and CDR2 sequences are MDHEN and SYDVKM. As DNA, the CDR3 is TGTGCCAGCAGGCTGACTAGCGGGAGGGCTTGGTGGTTCTTC. Amino acids: CASRLTSGRAWWFF.

The chain couples TRBV28 to TRBJ1-4, with a weak D call TRBD1 (5 bases). The CDR3 runs to 14 residues. V was trimmed by 7 bases and J by 6 bases, leaving 15 bases between them. Germline CDR1 and CDR2: MDHEN and SYDVKM. The CDR3 DNA sequence: TGTGCCAGCACACCGGGGGTGGATTATGAAAAACTGTTTTTT. Translating it yields CASTPGVDYEKLFF.

This clone was seen only a few times. This chain connects TRBV5-1 to TRBJ2-1, with 12 bases matching TRBD2. Germline V lookup: CDR1 SGHRS, CDR2 YFSETQ. The CDR3 consists of 15 residues. V was pared by 3 bases and J by 7 bases, with 5 bases of the junction left unmatched. CDR3 DNA: TGCGCCAGCAGCTATTCCGGGACTAGCGGGAATGAGCAGTTCTTC. This translates into CASSYSGTSGNEQFF.

In DNA form, the CDR3 reads TGTGCCAGCAGCTTAGGGCTGAATACGCAGTATTTT. It specifies CASSLGLNTQYF. The J gene is TRBJ2-3, the V gene TRBV7-8; no clear D gene. V lost 1 base and J lost 7, with 6 bases in between. Germline assignment: CDR1 SGHVS and CDR2 FQNEAQ. The CDR3 is 12 residues long.

The chain is built from TRBV30 and TRBJ1-5, with 9 bases fitting TRBD1. CDR1 GTSNPN and CDR2 SVGIG come from the germline V gene (reference sequence). V lost 2 bases to trimming and J lost 4 bases; unmatched junction nucleotides: 3. The CDR3 loop spans 14 amino acids. The CDR3 DNA reads TGTGCCTGGAGTACAGGGGGCCTAAATCAGCCCCAGCATTTT. Protein product: CAWSTGGLNQPQHF.

This chain links TRBV2 with TRBJ1-1; 8 nucleotides match TRBD1. The V gene's germline CDR1 is SNHLY and CDR2 FYNNEI. Unmatched junction bases numbered 12, after V lost 6 bases and J lost 3 bases. CDR3 length equals 16 residues. The CDR3 protein is CASRPLLRGRDTEAFF. CDR3 in DNA: TGTGCCAGCAGACCCCTGCTCAGGGGGCGAGACACTGAAGCTTTCTTT.

This clone has just a few counts. The gene calls are TRBV30 and TRBJ1-6; possibly TRBD1 for D (6 bases). The length of the CDR3 is 13 residues. V lost 5 bases, J lost 6 bases, and 11 bases lay in between. The germline V gene has CDR1 GTSNPN and CDR2 SVGIG (reference sequence). Here the CDR3 DNA reads TGTGCCTGGGCGGACAGTTTTAATTCACCCCTCCACTTT. Translated: CAWADSFNSPLHF.

V is TRBV6-5 and J is TRBJ2-7; 10 positions match TRBD2. The germline V gene has CDR1 MNHEY and CDR2 SVGAGI. The CDR3 runs to 15 residues. V lost 6 bases to trimming and J lost 4 bases; unmatched junction nucleotides: 9. DNA of the CDR3: TGTGCCAGCAGAACATCGGGACTAGCGCCTTACGAGCAGTACTTC. The encoded protein is CASRTSGLAPYEQYF.

In its sample, this clone was seen once. This chain's CDR3 is CSVEVASGIVDTQYF. The CDR3 nucleotides are TGCAGCGTTGAAGTTGCTAGCGGGATCGTCGATACGCAGTATTTT. The chain combines TRBV29-1 with TRBJ2-3, with TRBD2 identical over 9 bases. This CDR3 has 15 residues. J gave up 6 bases and V 1 base, and 8 bases lay outside the gene matches. CDR1 is SQVTM, CDR2 ANQGSEA, per germline.

The gene calls are TRBV5-1 and TRBJ2-2; D uncertain. Trimming took off 0 bases at V and 0 bases at J, with 6 bases between the two ends. This CDR3 has 15 residues. Germline lookup yields CDR1 SGHRS and CDR2 YFSETQ. The CDR3 protein is CASSLEGTNTGELFF. The CDR3 DNA follows: TGCGCCAGCAGCTTGGAAGGAACGAACACCGGGGAGCTGTTTTTT.

The J gene is TRBJ2-7, the V gene TRBV24-1; D unresolved. The CDR3 is 15 amino acids. CDR1 KGHDR and CDR2 SFDVKD come from the germline V gene. With 3 bases removed from V and 5 bases from J, the gap between germline ends came to 16 bases. CDR3 sequence reads: CATSDRRVAANEQYF. The CDR3 nucleotides are TGTGCCACCAGTGATCGGAGAGTGGCAGCCAACGAGCAGTACTTC.

V is TRBV20-1 and J is TRBJ2-7; TRBD2 matches at 7 bases. This CDR3 has 15 residues. Trimming at V came to 4 bases and at J to 2 bases, leaving 11 bases not matched to a gene. Germline V gene sequence: CDR1 DFQATT, CDR2 SNEGSKA (reference sequence). CDR3 sequence: CSANEPGLKTYEQYF. The CDR3 nucleotides are TGCAGTGCTAATGAACCGGGACTAAAAACCTACGAGCAGTACTTC.

This clone was found a few times. This chain joins TRBV28 and TRBJ2-1; D gene ambiguous. The CDR3 covers 13 residues. V was trimmed by 10 bases and J by 8 bases, leaving 18 bases between them. Per the germline V gene, CDR1 is MDHEN and CDR2 is SYDVKM. CDR3 sequence (DNA): TGTGCCACTGCCTCCCCCTCCTGGGATGAGCAGTTCTTC. Encoded protein: CATASPSWDEQFF. Full variable domain (outside the CDR3, taken from reference TRBV28 and TRBJ2-1): DVKVTQSSRYLVKRTGEKVFLECVQDMDHENMFWYRQDPGLGLRLIYFSYDVKMKEKGDIPEGYSVSREKKERFSLILESASTNQTSMYLCATASPSWDEQFFGPGTRLTVL.

The chain couples TRBV28 to TRBJ1-2; 7 bases are a match to TRBD1. Germline CDR1 reads MDHEN; CDR2 reads SYDVKM. J was trimmed by 5 bases and V by 3 bases; bases with no gene match: 3. The CDR3 loop spans 13 amino acids. The DNA for the CDR3 is TGTGCCAGCAGTTTCGGGACAGAGTATGGCTACACCTTC. This sequence encodes CASSFGTEYGYTF.

This clone has more than one count but fewer than ten. The CDR3 nucleotides are TGTGCCAGCAGTCCCTTCTTCTACCGGGACAGGGGATTCTCCTACGAGCAGTACTTC. Protein product: CASSPFFYRDRGFSYEQYF. This sequence joins TRBV28 and TRBJ2-7; 10 bases map to TRBD1. The germline V gene has CDR1 MDHEN and CDR2 SYDVKM. The V gene end was trimmed by 5 bases and the J gene end by 0 bases; junction bases not matched to a gene: 16. The CDR3 runs to 19 residues.

The genes are TRBV7-6 and TRBJ1-4; TRBD1 is a possible D gene (6 bases). This CDR3 comprises 18 residues. Trimming shortened V by 5 bases and J by 5 bases, and 24 bases separated the two germline ends. The V gene's germline CDR1 is SGHVS and CDR2 FNYEAQ. CDR3 bases: TGTGCCAGCAGCAGTAGTAGGGGGAGTCTTGTTGGAAATGAAAAACTGTTTTTT. Translated, it gives CASSSSRGSLVGNEKLFF.

The chain recombines TRBV7-9 with TRBJ2-7, with D perhaps matching TRBD1 (8 bases). The CDR3 is 14 amino acids. The germline V and J ends were trimmed by 5 bases and 5 bases, with 16 bases remaining between them. Germline V gene data show CDR1 as SEHNR and CDR2 as FQNEAQ (reference sequence). This chain's CDR3 is CASSANRGGDEQYF. CDR3 in DNA: TGTGCCAGCAGCGCCAACAGGGGGGGAGACGAGCAGTACTTC.

This clone was detected only once. The V and J genes are TRBV10-3 and TRBJ2-7, with TRBD2 identical over 8 bases. This CDR3 spans 16 amino acids. Germline V gene data show CDR1 as ENHRY and CDR2 as SYGVKD. The V gene end was trimmed by 0 bases and the J gene end by 7 bases; junction bases not matched to a gene: 11. The CDR3 protein is CAISESKAQLAGEQYF. DNA for the CDR3: TGTGCCATCAGTGAGTCGAAGGCCCAATTAGCGGGAGAGCAGTACTTC.

V gene TRBV15 combines with J gene TRBJ2-1, with TRBD2 matching 15 bases. This CDR3 comprises 15 residues. Germline lookup yields CDR1 LNHNV and CDR2 YYDKDF (reference sequence). J lost 7 bases, V lost 3 bases, and 1 base had no gene match. The CDR3 here is CATSSGTSGRNEQFF. CDR3 DNA sequence: TGTGCCACCAGCAGTGGGACTAGCGGGAGGAATGAGCAGTTCTTC.

The sample holds a few counts of this clone. J is TRBJ1-2 and V is TRBV4-2; D is perhaps TRBD1 (5 bases). CDR3 size: 12 residues. Germline CDR1 is LGHNA and CDR2 is YNFKEQ. Trimming took 2 bases from V and 6 from J, leaving 7 bases between them. The CDR3 coding sequence is TGTGCCAGCAGCCAATGGGGCGATGGCTACACCTTC. Protein: CASSQWGDGYTF.

The chain carries TRBV28 and TRBJ2-7, with TRBD2 matching 7 bases. Trimming at V came to 6 bases and at J to 3 bases, leaving 5 bases not matched to a gene. The germline V gene encodes CDR1 MDHEN and CDR2 SYDVKM. There are 13 residues in the CDR3. CDR3 in amino acids: CASRGRGFYEQYF. CDR3 nucleotides: TGTGCCAGCAGGGGGAGGGGCTTCTACGAGCAGTACTTC.

CDR3 DNA: TGTGCCAGCAGTAAGGACGGGTCGTTTGGATATCAGCCCCAGCATTTT. The encoded protein is CASSKDGSFGYQPQHF. The genes are TRBV28 and TRBJ1-5, with D uncertain. The germline V gene encodes CDR1 MDHEN and CDR2 SYDVKM. The V and J ends lost 5 bases and 5 bases respectively, with 19 bases between them. This CDR3 contains 16 residues.

Only a few counts were recorded for this clone. The rearrangement joins TRBV14 to TRBJ2-5, with 12 bases fitting TRBD1. Per germline, CDR1 SGHDN and CDR2 FVKESK. This CDR3 is built from 15 residues. The ends lost 3 bases at V and 6 bases at J; junction bases unmatched: 5. CDR3 protein: CASSHGTGGGKTQYF. CDR3 in DNA: TGTGCCAGCAGCCACGGGACAGGGGGCGGAAAGACCCAGTACTTC.

The sample holds a few counts of this clone. The gene calls are TRBV28 and TRBJ2-1, with 9 nucleotides matching TRBD2. V shed 5 bases and J 4 bases; nucleotides not matched to a gene: 3. Germline V lookup: CDR1 MDHEN, CDR2 SYDVKM. The CDR3 sequence is 14 residues long. CDR3 loop: CASSRLADYNEQFF. Here the CDR3 DNA reads TGTGCCAGCAGTAGACTAGCGGATTACAATGAGCAGTTCTTC.

V and J are TRBV29-1 and TRBJ1-2; D uncertain. The length of the CDR3 is 13 residues. Germline V lookup: CDR1 SQVTM, CDR2 ANQGSEA. Trimming cost V 4 bases and J 4 bases, with 13 bases left between them. CDR3 DNA: TGCAGCGTTGCATTCAATCCACCCTATGGCTACACCTTC. Amino acids: CSVAFNPPYGYTF.